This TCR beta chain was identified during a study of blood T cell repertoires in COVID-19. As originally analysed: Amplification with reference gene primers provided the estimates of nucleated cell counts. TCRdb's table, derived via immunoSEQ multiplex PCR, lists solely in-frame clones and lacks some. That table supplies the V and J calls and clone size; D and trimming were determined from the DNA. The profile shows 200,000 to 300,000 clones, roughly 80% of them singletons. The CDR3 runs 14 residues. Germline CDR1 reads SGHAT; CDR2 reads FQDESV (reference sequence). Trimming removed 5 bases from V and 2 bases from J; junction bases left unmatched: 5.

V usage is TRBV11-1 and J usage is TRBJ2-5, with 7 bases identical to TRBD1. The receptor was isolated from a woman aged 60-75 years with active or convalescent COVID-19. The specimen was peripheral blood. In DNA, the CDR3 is TGTGCCAGCAGCCCTGGACAGGATCAAGAGACCCAGTACTTC. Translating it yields CASSPGQDQETQYF.